A selection of T cell receptor beta chains follows, all from one sample in a study of T-cell memory formation after mild COVID-19. TCRdb reprocessed the 5' RACE reads via MiXCR and lists one record per CDR3 protein. Of roughly 580,000 distinct CDR3 sequences listed, more than 15% are singletons. The source material was PBMCs or a T cell subset sorted from them (not recorded which). The receptors shown here come from an adult woman who had mild COVID-19 (a few samples of this study predate the infection). Cell type and time point are not known. Each CDR3 is given with its conserved first and last residue. A D gene is named only where the DNA matches it firmly. Clone size is stated in some rows and not others, as once, few, many or a class when expanded.

d_call,clone_size,v_call,j_call,cdr3_nt,cdr3_aa
TRBD2,many,TRBV29-1,TRBJ2-2,TGCAGCGTTGATGTTAGCGGGGTAACCGGGGAGCTGTTTTTT,CSVDVSGVTGELFF
NA,NA,TRBV5-5,TRBJ2-5,TGTGCCAGCAGCCCGGGACACCAGTACCAAGAGACCCAGTACTTC,CASSPGHQYQETQYF
NA,NA,TRBV5-1,TRBJ2-1,TGCGCCAGCAGCGAGGACATATTTCGGGAGCAGTTCTTC,CASSEDIFREQFF
NA,few,TRBV27,TRBJ2-3,TGTGCCAGCTCGTCGGAGGGAGTTGGGAATACGCAGTATTTT,CASSSEGVGNTQYF
NA,NA,TRBV12-3/TRBV12-4,TRBJ1-2,TGTGCCAGCAGTTTATGGGCGGACTATGGCTACACCTTC,CASSLWADYGYTF
TRBD2,NA,TRBV5-1,TRBJ2-4,TGCGCCAGCAGCTTGGGCCCGACTAGCGAGGGACCAACAGACTTC,CASSLGPTSEGPTDF
NA,few,TRBV12-3/TRBV12-4,TRBJ1-1,TGTGCCAGCAGTGCTAACACCATGAACACTGAAGCTTTCTTT,CASSANTMNTEAFF
NA,many,TRBV6-2/TRBV6-3,TRBJ2-5,TGTGCCAGCAGCCCCGACTTTAAGAGGACAGAGACCCAGTACTTC,CASSPDFKRTETQYF
NA,NA,TRBV5-5,TRBJ2-7,TGTGCCAGCAGCAGGGAATGGACAGACTTATACTACGAGCAGTACTTC,CASSREWTDLYYEQYF
TRBD1,many,TRBV27,TRBJ2-3,TGTGCCAGCAGTCGGGACAGGGTGATAGATACGCAGTATTTT,CASSRDRVIDTQYF
NA,NA,TRBV10-3,TRBJ2-3,TGTGCCATCAGAAGGGGAGGCACAGATACGCAGTATTTT,CAIRRGGTDTQYF
NA,once,TRBV4-1,TRBJ2-2,TGCGCCAGCAGCCATCTCCCCCTTGTAGGAAAGGGCGCCGGGGAGCTGTTTTTT,CASSHLPLVGKGAGELFF
TRBD1,NA,TRBV2,TRBJ2-4,TGTGCCAGCAGTGAAGACGGACAGGTCAAAAACATTCAGTACTTC,CASSEDGQVKNIQYF
NA,few,TRBV19,TRBJ2-3,TGTGCCAGTACGAGGACAGCAAGATCCAGCACAGATACGCAGTATTTT,CASTRTARSSTDTQYF
TRBD1,few,TRBV9,TRBJ2-7,TGTGCCAGCAACTCCGGACAGGGGGGAGAGCAGTACTTC,CASNSGQGGEQYF
NA,NA,TRBV18,TRBJ1-1,TGTGCCAGCTTCCGGACAAGAGAAACTTTAGGCACTGAAGCTTTCTTT,CASFRTRETLGTEAFF
TRBD1,NA,TRBV6-2/TRBV6-3,TRBJ2-3,TGTGCCAGCAGGCCCGGGACAGGGAGTACAGATACGCAGTATTTT,CASRPGTGSTDTQYF
TRBD2,NA,TRBV4-3,TRBJ2-3,TGCGCCAGCAGACGGACTAGCGGGAGCGCAGATACGCAGTATTTT,CASRRTSGSADTQYF
TRBD1,NA,TRBV5-1,TRBJ1-6,TGCGCCAGCAGCTTGGGGGGGACAGGTGCACCCCTCCACTTT,CASSLGGTGAPLHF
NA,few,TRBV18,TRBJ1-2,TGTGCCAGCTCACCAGGAGGGATTGAGGGCTACACCTTC,CASSPGGIEGYTF
NA,NA,TRBV29-1,TRBJ1-2,TGCAGCGTTGGAAAAGCCCCGGGTGATGGCTACACCTTC,CSVGKAPGDGYTF
TRBD1,few,TRBV20-1,TRBJ1-5,TGCAGTGCTAGGTTGGCAGGGGGAAATCAGCCCCAGCATTTT,CSARLAGGNQPQHF
TRBD1,NA,TRBV20-1,TRBJ2-4,TGCAGTGCTAGAGTGACAGGGCTAGCCAAAAACATTCAGTACTTC,CSARVTGLAKNIQYF
TRBD1,NA,TRBV9,TRBJ1-4,TGTGCCAGCAGCCTCCGACAGGGGTCTAATGAAAAACTGTTTTTT,CASSLRQGSNEKLFF
NA,few,TRBV27,TRBJ2-1,TGTGCCAGCAGTTTAGGGTGGCAGGGCATTGGACAGCAGTTCTTC,CASSLGWQGIGQQFF
NA,NA,TRBV24-1,TRBJ1-5,TGTGCCACCAGTGATTGGGGGGATAGCAATCAGCCCCAGCATTTT,CATSDWGDSNQPQHF
TRBD1,NA,TRBV24-1,TRBJ2-1,TGTGCCACCAGTGATAGGGACAGGGGAGACTACAATGAGCAGTTCTTC,CATSDRDRGDYNEQFF
TRBD2,NA,TRBV28,TRBJ2-1,TGTGCCAGCAGGGTAAGCGGGAGGGCCGTTTCCTACAATGAGCAGTTCTTC,CASRVSGRAVSYNEQFF